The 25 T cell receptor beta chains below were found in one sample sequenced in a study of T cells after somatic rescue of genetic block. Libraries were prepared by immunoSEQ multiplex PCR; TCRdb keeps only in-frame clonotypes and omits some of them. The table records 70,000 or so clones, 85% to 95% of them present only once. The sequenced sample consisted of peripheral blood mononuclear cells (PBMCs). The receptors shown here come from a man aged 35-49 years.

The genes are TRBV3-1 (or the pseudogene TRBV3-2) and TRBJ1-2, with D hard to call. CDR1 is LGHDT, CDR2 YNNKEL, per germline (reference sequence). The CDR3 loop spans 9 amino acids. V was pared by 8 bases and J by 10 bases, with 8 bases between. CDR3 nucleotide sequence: TGTGCCAGCCGGTTACCCTACACCTTC. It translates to CASRLPYTF.

CDR3 in amino acids: CASSQARGGTEAFF. CDR3 coding DNA: TGTGCCAGCAGCCAAGCCAGGGGTGGTACTGAAGCTTTCTTT. The J gene is TRBJ1-1, the V gene TRBV14, with D perhaps matching TRBD1 (6 bases). This CDR3 is 14 amino acids long. Trimming shortened V by 1 base and J by 5 bases, and 11 bases separated the two germline ends. Per the germline V gene, CDR1 is SGHDN and CDR2 is FVKESK.

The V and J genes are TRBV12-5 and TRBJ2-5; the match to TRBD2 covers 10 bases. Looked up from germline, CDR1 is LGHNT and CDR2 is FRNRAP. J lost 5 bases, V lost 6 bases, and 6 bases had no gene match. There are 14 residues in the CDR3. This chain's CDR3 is CASGLGLAEETQYF. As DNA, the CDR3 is TGTGCTAGTGGGCTCGGACTAGCGGAGGAGACCCAGTACTTC.

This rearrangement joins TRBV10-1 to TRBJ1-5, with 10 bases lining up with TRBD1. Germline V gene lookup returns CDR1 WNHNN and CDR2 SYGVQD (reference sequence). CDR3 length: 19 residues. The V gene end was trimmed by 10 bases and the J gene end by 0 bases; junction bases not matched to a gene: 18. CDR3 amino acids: CANLDRGPRGCYSNQPQHF. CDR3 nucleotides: TGCGCCAATCTCGACAGGGGGCCCCGGGGTTGTTATAGCAATCAGCCCCAGCATTTT.

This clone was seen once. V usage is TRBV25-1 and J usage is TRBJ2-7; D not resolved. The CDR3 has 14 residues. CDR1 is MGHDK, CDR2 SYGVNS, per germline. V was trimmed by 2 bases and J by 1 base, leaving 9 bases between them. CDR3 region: CASSEVEESYEQYF. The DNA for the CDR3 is TGTGCCAGCAGTGAAGTCGAAGAATCCTACGAGCAGTACTTC.

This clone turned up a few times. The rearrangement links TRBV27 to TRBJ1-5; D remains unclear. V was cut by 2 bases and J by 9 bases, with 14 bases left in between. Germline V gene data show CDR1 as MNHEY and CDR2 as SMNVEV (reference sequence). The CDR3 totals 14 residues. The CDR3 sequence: CASSLGQLLRPQHF. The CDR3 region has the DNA TGTGCCAGCAGTTTAGGGCAGCTGTTACGGCCCCAGCATTTT.

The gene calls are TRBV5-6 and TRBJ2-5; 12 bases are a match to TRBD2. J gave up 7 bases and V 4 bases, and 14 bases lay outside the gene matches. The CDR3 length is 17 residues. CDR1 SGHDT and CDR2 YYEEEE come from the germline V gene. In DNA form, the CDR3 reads TGTGCCAGCAGCGGGATCCGGACTAGCGGGGCCCATGGGACCCAGTACTTC. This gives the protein CASSGIRTSGAHGTQYF.

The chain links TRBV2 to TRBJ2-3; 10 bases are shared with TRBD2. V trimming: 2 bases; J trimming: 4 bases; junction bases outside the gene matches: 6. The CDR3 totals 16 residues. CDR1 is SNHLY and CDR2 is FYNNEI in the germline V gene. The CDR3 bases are TGTGCCAGCAGTGAACTGGCTAGCGGGAGCGCAGATACGCAGTATTTT. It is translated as CASSELASGSADTQYF. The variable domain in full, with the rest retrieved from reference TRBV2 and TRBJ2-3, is EPEVTQTPSHQVTQMGQEVILRCVPISNHLYFYWYRQILGQKVEFLVSFYNNEISEKSEIFDDQFSVERPDGSNFTLKIRSTKLEDSAMYFCASSELASGSADTQYFGPGTRLTVL.

CDR3 region: CASSQPGKAAGNTIYF. CDR3 DNA: TGCGCCAGCAGCCAACCAGGGAAAGCTGCTGGAAACACCATATATTTT. The rearrangement links TRBV4-1 to TRBJ1-3; possibly TRBD1 for D (5 bases). V gave up 2 bases and J gave up 2 bases, with 13 bases separating them. This CDR3 is 16 amino acids long. The germline CDR1 and CDR2 sequences are MGHRA and YSYEKL.

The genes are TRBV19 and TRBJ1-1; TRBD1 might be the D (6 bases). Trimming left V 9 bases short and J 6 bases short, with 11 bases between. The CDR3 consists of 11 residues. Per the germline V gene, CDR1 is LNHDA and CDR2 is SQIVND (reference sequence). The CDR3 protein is CASRTVAEAFF. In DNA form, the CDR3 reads TGTGCCAGCAGGACAGTAGCTGAAGCTTTCTTT.

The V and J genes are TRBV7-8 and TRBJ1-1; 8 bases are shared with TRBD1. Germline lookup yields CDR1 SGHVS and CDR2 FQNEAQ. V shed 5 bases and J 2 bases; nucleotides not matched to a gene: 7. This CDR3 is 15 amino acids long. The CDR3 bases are TGTGCCAGCAGCCCCGGACAGGGCTCCAACACTGAAGCTTTCTTT. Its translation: CASSPGQGSNTEAFF.

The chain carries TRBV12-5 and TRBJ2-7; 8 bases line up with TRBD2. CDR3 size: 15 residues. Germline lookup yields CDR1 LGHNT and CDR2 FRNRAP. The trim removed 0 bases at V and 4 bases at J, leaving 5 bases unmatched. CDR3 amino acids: CASGLVLAESYEQYF. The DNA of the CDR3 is TGTGCTAGTGGTTTGGTACTAGCGGAGAGTTACGAGCAGTACTTC.

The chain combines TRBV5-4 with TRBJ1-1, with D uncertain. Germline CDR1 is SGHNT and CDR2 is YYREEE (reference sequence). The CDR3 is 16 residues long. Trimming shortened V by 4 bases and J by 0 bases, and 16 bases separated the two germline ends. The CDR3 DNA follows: TGTGCCAGCAGCAAGAGGGCGGATTTCATGAACACTGAAGCTTTCTTT. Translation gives CASSKRADFMNTEAFF.

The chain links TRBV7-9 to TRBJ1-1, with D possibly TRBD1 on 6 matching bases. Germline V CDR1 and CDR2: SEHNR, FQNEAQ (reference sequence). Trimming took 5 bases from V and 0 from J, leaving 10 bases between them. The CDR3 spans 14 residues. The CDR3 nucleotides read TGTGCCAGCAGCCCGGACAGAGTGAACACTGAAGCTTTCTTT. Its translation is CASSPDRVNTEAFF.

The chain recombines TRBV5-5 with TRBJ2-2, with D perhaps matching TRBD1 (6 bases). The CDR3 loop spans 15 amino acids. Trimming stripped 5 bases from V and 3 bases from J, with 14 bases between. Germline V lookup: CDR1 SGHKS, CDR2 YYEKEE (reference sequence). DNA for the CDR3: TGTGCCAGCAGACTAGGGGGTGCGGACACCGGGGAGCTGTTTTTT. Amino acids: CASRLGGADTGELFF.

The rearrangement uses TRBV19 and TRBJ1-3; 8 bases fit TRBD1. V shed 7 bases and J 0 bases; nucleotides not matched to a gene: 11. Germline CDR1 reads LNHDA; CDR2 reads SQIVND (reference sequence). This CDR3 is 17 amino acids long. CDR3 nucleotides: TGTGCCAGTAACTTGCAGGGGACAGGCAACTCTGGAAACACCATATATTTT. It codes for CASNLQGTGNSGNTIYF. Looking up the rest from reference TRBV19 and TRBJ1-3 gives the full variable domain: DGGITQSPKYLFRKEGQNVTLSCEQNLNHDAMYWYRQDPGQGLRLIYYSQIVNDFQKGDIAEGYSVSREKKESFPLTVTSAQKNPTAFYLCASNLQGTGNSGNTIYFGEGSWLTVV.

Here the CDR3 DNA reads TGTGCCAGCAGCTTACGGAGGATCGCCGGCGAGCAGTACTTC. Residues: CASSLRRIAGEQYF. This rearrangement joins TRBV7-8 to TRBJ2-7; possibly TRBD2 for D (5 bases). From germline, CDR1 is SGHVS and CDR2 FQNEAQ. V was cut by 2 bases and J by 6 bases, with 14 bases left in between. The CDR3 is 14 residues long. Full variable domain (missing parts from reference TRBV7-8 and TRBJ2-7): GAGVSQSPRYKVAKRGQDVALRCDPISGHVSLFWYQQALGQGPEFLTYFQNEAQLDKSGLPSDRFFAERPEGSVSTLKIQRTQQEDSAVYLCASSLRRIAGEQYFGPGTRLTVT.

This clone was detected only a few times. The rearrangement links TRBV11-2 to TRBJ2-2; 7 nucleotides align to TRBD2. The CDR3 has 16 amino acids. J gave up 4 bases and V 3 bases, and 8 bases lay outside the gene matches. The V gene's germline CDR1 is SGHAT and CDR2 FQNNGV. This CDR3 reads CASSFYASGGTGELFF. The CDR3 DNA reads TGTGCCAGCAGCTTTTATGCTAGCGGTGGCACCGGGGAGCTGTTTTTT.

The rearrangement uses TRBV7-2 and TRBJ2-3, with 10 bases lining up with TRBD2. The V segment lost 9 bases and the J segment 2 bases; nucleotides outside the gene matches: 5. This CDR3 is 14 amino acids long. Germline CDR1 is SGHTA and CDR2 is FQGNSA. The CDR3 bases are TGTGCCAGTTCTCTAGCGGGGGTCACAGATACGCAGTATTTT. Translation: CASSLAGVTDTQYF.

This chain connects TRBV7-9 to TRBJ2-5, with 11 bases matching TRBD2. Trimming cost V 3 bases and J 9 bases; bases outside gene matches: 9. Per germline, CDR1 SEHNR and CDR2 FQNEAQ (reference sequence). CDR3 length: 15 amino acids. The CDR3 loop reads CASSFLTSGVWAQYF. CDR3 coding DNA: TGTGCCAGCAGCTTCTTGACTAGCGGGGTTTGGGCCCAGTACTTC.

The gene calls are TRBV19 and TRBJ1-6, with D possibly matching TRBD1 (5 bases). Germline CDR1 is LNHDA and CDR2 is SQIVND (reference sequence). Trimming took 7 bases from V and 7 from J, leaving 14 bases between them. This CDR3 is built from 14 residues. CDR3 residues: CASKPGLGNSPLHF. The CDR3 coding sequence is TGTGCCAGTAAGCCGGGACTCGGGAATTCACCCCTCCACTTT.

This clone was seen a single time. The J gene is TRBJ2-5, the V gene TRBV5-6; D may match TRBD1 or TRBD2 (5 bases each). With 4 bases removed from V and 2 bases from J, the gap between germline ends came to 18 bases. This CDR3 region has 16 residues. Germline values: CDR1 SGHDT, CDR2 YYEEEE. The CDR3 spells CASSVTGTSAQETQYF. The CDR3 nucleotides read TGTGCCAGCAGCGTCACCGGGACCTCAGCGCAAGAGACCCAGTACTTC.

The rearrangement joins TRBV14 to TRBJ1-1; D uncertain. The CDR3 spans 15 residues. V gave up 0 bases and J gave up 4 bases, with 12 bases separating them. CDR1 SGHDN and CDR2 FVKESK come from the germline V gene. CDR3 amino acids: CASSQDRGGPTEAFF. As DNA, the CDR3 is TGTGCCAGCAGCCAAGATAGAGGAGGGCCCACTGAAGCTTTCTTT.

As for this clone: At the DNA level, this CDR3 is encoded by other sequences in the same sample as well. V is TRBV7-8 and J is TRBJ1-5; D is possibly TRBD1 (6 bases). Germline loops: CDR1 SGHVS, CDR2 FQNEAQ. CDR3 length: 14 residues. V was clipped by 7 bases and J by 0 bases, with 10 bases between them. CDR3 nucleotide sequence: TGTGCCAGCAAACGAGGGGGTAGCAATCAGCCCCAGCATTTT. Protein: CASKRGGSNQPQHF.

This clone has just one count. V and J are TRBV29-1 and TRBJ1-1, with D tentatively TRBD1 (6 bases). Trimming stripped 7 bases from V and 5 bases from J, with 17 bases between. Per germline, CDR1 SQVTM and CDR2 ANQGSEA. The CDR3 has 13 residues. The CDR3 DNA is TGCAGCGCCGACAGGACTGGGAATACTGAAGCTTTCTTT. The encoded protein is CSADRTGNTEAFF. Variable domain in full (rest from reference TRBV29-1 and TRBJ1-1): SAVISQKPSRDICQRGTSLTIQCQVDSQVTMMFWYRQQPGQSLTLIATANQGSEATYESGFVIDKFPISRPNLTFSTLTVSNMSPEDSSIYLCSADRTGNTEAFFGQGTRLTVV.